The T cell receptor (beta chain) described here comes from a study of T cell changes during pregnancy in multiple sclerosis. This CDR3 has 15 residues. The V gene end was trimmed by 11 bases and the J gene end by 2 bases; junction bases not matched to a gene: 11. Germline-derived CDR1 and CDR2 are MDHEN and SYDVKM. Here immunoSEQ multiplex PCR was the method, and the copy in TCRdb shows in-frame clones only, minus some. The data contain under 9,500 clones, over 80% of them singletons. V usage is TRBV28 and J usage is TRBJ2-3; 9 bases fit TRBD2. The sample in question was CD8+ T cells from peripheral blood mononuclear cells, obtained in the first trimester of pregnancy. The clonotype comes from a female donor in good health, enrolled as a control in a pregnancy study. The CDR3 here is CALGRGTSLTDTQYF. For the CDR3, the DNA is TGTGCCCTCGGGCGGGGGACTAGCCTCACAGATACGCAGTATTTT.